This T cell receptor beta chain was documented in a study of shared clonotypes between healthy human individuals. About the research overall: Aged 18 to 49, the donors were a couple of women and a few men. Study outcomes and limitations: On the whole, naive subsets had larger estimated richness than memory subsets had.

A CD45RA-negative memory subset and a CD45RA+ naive subset were separated from the CD4+ cells. Here immunoSEQ multiplex PCR was the method, and the copy in TCRdb shows in-frame clones only, minus some. The sample consists of 950,000 to 1,300,000 clones, about three quarters of them appearing once. This clone has just one count. Its antigen is currently unknown. Germline CDR1 is MGHRA and CDR2 is YSYEKL. This CDR3 comprises 12 residues. Trimming pared 5 bases from V and 7 bases from J, leaving 9 bases between. Input material: memory CD4+ T cells sorted from blood. Sample subset: CD45RA-negative fraction. The TCR comes from a man younger than 35 in good health. The genes are TRBV4-1 and TRBJ2-1; TRBD1 is a possible D gene (5 bases). The DNA of the CDR3 is TGCGCCAGCAGCGTACACAGGAATGAGCAGTTCTTC. This encodes CASSVHRNEQFF.